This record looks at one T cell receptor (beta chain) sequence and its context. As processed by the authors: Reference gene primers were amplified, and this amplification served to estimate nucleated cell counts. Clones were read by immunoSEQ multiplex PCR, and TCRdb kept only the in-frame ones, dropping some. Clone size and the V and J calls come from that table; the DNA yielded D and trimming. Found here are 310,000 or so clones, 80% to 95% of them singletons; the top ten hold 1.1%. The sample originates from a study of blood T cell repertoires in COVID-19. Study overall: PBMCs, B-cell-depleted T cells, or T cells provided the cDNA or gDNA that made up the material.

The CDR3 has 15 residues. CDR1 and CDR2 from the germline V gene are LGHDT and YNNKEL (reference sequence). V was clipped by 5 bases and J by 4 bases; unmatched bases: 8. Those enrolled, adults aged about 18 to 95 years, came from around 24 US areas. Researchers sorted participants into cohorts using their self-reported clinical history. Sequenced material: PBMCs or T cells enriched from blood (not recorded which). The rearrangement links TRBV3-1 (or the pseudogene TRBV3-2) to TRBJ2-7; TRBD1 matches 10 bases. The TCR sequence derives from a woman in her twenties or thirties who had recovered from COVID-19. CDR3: CASSASGTGDYEQYF. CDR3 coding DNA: TGTGCCAGCAGCGCTTCCGGGACAGGGGATTACGAGCAGTACTTC.